The clone carrying this TCR beta chain has more than one count but fewer than ten. Its antigen is unidentified. With 60 Vbeta and 13 Jbeta primers, the PCR was carried out. Using immunoSEQ multiplex PCR, the repertoire was profiled, and TCRdb retains in-frame clones only, with some absent. The sample consists of fewer than 150,000 clones, approximately 70% of them appearing once. These data originate in a study of cytomegalovirus exposure and HLA in healthy donors. Overall study results and limits: The presence/absence work took it that sequencing depth was about the same across donors.

CDR3 length equals 15 residues. V lost 3 bases and J 3 bases, leaving 15 bases between the germline ends. The germline gives CDR1 LNHDA, CDR2 SQIVND (reference sequence). The origin of this receptor is a woman aged 25 to 39 in good health and CMV-seronegative. The sample consisted of PBMCs. V is TRBV19 and J is TRBJ2-7; TRBD2 might be the D (6 bases). The CDR3 nucleotides read TGTGCCAGTAGTATGGTAGCGGCAGGGCGCTACGAGCAGTACTTC. It encodes CASSMVAAGRYEQYF.